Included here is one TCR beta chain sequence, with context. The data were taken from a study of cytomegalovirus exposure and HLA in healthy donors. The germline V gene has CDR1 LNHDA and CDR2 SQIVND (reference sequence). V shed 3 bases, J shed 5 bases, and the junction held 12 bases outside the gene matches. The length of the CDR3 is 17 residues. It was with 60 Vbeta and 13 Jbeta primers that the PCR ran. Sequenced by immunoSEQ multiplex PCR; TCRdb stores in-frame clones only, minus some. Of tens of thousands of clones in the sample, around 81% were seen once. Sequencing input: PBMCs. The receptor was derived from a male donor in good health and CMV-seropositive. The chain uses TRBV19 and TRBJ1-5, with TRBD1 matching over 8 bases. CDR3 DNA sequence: TGTGCCAGTAGTATTCACAGGGGGATCCCCTTCTATCAGCCCCAGCATTTT. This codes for CASSIHRGIPFYQPQHF.